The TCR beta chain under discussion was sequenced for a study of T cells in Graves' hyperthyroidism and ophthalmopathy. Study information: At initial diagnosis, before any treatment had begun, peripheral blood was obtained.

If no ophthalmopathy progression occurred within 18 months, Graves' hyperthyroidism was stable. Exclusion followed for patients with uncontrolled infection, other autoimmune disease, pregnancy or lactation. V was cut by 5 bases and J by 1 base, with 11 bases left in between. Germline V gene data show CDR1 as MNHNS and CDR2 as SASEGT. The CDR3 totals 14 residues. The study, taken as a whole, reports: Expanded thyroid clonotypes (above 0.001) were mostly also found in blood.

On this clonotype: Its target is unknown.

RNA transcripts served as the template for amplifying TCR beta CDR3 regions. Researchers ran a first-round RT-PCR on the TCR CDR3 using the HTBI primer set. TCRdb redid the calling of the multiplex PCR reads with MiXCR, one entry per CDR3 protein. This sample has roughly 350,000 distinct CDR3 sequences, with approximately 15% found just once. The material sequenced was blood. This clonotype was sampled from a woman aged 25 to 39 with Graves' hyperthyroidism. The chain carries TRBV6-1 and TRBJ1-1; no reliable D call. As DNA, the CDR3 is TGTGCCAGCAGTAAGACGACACCGAACACTGAAGCTTTCTTT. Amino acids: CASSKTTPNTEAFF.